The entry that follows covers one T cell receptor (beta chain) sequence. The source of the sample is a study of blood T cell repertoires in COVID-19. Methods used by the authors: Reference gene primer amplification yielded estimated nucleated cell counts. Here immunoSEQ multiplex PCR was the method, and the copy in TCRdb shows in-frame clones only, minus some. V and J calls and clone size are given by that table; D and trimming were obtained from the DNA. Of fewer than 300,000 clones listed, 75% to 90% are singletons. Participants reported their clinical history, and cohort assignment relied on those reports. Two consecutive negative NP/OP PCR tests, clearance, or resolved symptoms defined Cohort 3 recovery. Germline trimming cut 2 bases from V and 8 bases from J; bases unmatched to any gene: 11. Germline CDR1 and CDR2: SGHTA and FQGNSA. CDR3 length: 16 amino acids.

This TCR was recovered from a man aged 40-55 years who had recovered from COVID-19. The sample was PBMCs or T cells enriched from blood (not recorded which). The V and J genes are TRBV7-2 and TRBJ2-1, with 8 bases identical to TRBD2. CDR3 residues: CASSLSSSGSSYEQFF. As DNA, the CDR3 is TGTGCCAGCAGCTTAAGTTCCAGCGGGAGCTCCTATGAGCAGTTCTTC. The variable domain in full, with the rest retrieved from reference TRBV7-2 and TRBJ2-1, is GAGVSQSPSNKVTEKGKDVELRCDPISGHTALYWYRQSLGQGLEFLIYFQGNSAPDKSGLPSDRFSAERTGGSVSTLTIQRTQQEDSAVYLCASSLSSSGSSYEQFFGPGTRLTVL.